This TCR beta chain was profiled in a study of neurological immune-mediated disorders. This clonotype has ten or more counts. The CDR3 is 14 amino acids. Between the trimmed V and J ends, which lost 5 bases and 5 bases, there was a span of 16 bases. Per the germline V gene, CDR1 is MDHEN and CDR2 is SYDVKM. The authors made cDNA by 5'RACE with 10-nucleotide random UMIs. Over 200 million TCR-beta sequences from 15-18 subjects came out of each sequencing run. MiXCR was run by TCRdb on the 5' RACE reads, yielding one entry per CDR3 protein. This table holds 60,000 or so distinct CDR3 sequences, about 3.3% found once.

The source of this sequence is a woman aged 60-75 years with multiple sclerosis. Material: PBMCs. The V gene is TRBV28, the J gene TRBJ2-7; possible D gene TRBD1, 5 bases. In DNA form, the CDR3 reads TGTGCCAGCAGTCTACCAGGGAACAAGAACGAGCAGTACTTC. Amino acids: CASSLPGNKNEQYF.